This paragraph reports one T cell receptor beta chain. Its antigen is unknown. The data are from a study of cytomegalovirus exposure and HLA in healthy donors. Germline V gene sequence: CDR1 GTSNPN, CDR2 SVGIG (reference sequence). V gave up 4 bases and J gave up 4 bases, with 8 bases separating them. The CDR3 totals 11 residues. PCR primers comprised 60 Vbeta and 13 Jbeta primers. Sequenced by immunoSEQ multiplex PCR; TCRdb stores in-frame clones only, minus some. The table shows roughly 170,000 clones, with more than 80% occurring only once. Study conclusions and caveats: Despite most TCR sequences being rare, some public TCRs occurred in many donors.

The J gene is TRBJ2-7, the V gene TRBV30; D gene ambiguous. This clonotype originated in a boy between 10 and 17 years old in good health and CMV-seronegative. The material sequenced was PBMCs. CDR3 bases: TGTGCCTGGACTGGAGTGTACGAGCAGTACTTC. The encoded protein is CAWTGVYEQYF.